This entry describes one T cell receptor (beta chain). Trimming stripped 6 bases from V and 7 bases from J, with 13 bases between. This CDR3 spans 12 amino acids. The germline CDR1 and CDR2 sequences are SGHRS and YFSETQ. These data originate in a study of cytomegalovirus exposure and HLA in healthy donors. Both 60 Vbeta primers and 13 Jbeta primers went into the PCR. The data were produced by immunoSEQ multiplex PCR, yet TCRdb's version contains in-frame clones alone and is incomplete. There are approximately 190,000 clones in the sample; roughly 80% occur only once, and less than 7% lies in the top ten.

Material for sequencing was PBMCs. The rearrangement links TRBV5-1 to TRBJ2-5; maybe TRBD2 (5 bases). This sequence originates from a man aged 40-50 years in good health and CMV-seropositive. CDR3 residues: CASTGEWATQYF. Here the CDR3 DNA reads TGCGCCAGCACCGGGGAATGGGCGACCCAGTACTTC.